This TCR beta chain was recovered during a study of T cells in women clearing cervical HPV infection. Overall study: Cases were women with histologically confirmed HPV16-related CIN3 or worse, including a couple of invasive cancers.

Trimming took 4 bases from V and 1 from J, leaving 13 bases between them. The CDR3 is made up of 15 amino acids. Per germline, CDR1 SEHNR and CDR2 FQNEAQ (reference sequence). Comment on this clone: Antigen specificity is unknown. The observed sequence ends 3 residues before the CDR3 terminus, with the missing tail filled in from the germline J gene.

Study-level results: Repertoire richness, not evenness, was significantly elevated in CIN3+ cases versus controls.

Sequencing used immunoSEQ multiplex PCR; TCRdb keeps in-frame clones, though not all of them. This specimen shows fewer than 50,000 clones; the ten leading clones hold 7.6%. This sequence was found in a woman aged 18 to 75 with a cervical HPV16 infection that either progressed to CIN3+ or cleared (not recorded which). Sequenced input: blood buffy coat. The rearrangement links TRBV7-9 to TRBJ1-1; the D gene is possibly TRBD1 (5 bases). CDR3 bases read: TGTGCCAGCAGCTCAATGCTGACAGCGAACACTGAA. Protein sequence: CASSSMLTANTE. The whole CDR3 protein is CASSSMLTANTEAFF. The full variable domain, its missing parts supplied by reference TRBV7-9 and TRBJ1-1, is DTGVSQNPRHKITKRGQNVTFRCDPISEHNRLYWYRQTLGQGPEFLTYFQNEAQLEKSRLLSDRFSAERPKGSFSTLEIQRTEQGDSAMYLCASSSMLTANTEAFFGQGTRLTVV.